This entry is about one T cell receptor (beta chain). This clone was picked up one time. Its antigen has not been determined. No base quality values were provided; no much bigger clone lies one nucleotide off. The data are from a study of T cell changes during pregnancy in multiple sclerosis (dated by TCRdb to about 2019). Describing the broader study: Changes in the T cell repertoire over the course of pregnancy were examined in this study in women with multiple sclerosis.

Library generation was performed with the immunoSEQ multiplex PCR assay. TCRdb retrieved this table from immuneACCESS and kept in-frame rearrangements only. Not all clones are present; in checked studies, unresolved V genes account for under half, and no reason is known for the remainder. In all, the sample holds about 80,000 clones, and under 95% of those were seen once. The ten largest make up 2.5% to 3% of the sample. CDR3 length: 17 amino acids, cysteine to phenylalanine. The sequence is cut down to CDR3 DNA, 51 bases in frame from base 1. Compared with germline, V lacks 5 bases and J lacks 2 bases; bases without a gene match: 15. Per the germline V gene (reference sequence), LNHNV is the CDR1 and YYDKDF is the CDR2.

The chain is made from TRBV15 and TRBJ2-7; TRBD2 lines up with 7 middle nucleotides. Material: peripheral blood, obtained after pregnancy. This TCR came from a female donor in good health, enrolled as a control in a pregnancy study. Here the CDR3 is given as CATSGLFGEGPTYEQYF. The DNA sequence is given as TGTGCCACCAGCGGCCTGTTCGGGGAGGGGCCCACCTACGAGCAGTACTTC.